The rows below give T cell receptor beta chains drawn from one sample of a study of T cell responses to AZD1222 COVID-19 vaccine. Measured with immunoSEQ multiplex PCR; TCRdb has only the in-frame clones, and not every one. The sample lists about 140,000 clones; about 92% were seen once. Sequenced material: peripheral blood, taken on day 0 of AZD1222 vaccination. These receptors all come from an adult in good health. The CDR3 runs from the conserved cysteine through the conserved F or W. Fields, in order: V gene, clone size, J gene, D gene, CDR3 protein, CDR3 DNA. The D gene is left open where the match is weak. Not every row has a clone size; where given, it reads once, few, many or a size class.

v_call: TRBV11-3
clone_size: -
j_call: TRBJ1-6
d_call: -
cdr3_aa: CASSIRQSSPLHF
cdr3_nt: TGTGCCAGCAGCATTAGACAGAGTTCACCCCTCCACTTT

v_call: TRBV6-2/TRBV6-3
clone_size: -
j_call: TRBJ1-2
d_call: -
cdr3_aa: CASSQDRDRLEGYTF
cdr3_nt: TGTGCCAGCAGCCAGGACAGAGATCGCCTAGAGGGCTACACCTTC

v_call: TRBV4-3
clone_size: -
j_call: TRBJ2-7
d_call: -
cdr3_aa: CASSQDTDGRYEQYF
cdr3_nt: TGCGCCAGCAGCCAAGATACAGACGGCCGCTACGAGCAGTACTTC

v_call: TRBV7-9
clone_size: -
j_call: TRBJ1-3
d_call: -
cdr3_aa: CASSLVGVEGNTIYF
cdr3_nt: TGTGCCAGCAGCTTAGTAGGGGTGGAAGGAAACACCATATATTTT

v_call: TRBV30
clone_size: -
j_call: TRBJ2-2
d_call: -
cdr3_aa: CAWSVFPGSGELFF
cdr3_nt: TGTGCCTGGAGTGTATTCCCAGGGTCCGGGGAGCTGTTTTTT

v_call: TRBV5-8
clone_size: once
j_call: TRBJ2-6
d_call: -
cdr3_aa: CASSFQGVADVLTF
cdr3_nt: TGTGCCAGCAGCTTTCAAGGGGTCGCGGACGTCCTGACTTTC

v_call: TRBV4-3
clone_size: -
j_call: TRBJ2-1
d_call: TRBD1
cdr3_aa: CASSQGQGNEQFF
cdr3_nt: TGCGCCAGCAGCCAAGGACAGGGCAATGAGCAGTTCTTC

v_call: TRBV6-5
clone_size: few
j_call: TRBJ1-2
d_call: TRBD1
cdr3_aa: CASSIGQGNYGYTF
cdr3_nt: TGTGCCAGCAGTATTGGACAGGGTAACTATGGCTACACCTTC

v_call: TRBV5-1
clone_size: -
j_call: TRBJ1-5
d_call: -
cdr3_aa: CASREGLNQPQHF
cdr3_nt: TGCGCCAGCCGCGAGGGTCTGAATCAGCCCCAGCATTTT

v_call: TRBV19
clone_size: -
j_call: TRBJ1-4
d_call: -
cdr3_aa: CASSILSGTRDEKLFF
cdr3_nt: TGTGCCAGTAGTATTCTCTCAGGGACCCGGGATGAAAAACTGTTTTTT

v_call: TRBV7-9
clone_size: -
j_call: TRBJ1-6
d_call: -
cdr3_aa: CASSPTSYHYSPLHF
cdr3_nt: TGTGCCAGCAGCCCCACCTCCTACCACTATTCACCCCTCCACTTT

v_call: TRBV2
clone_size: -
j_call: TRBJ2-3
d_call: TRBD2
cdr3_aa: CASPSGSTDTQYF
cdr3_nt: TGTGCCAGCCCTAGCGGGAGCACAGATACGCAGTATTTT

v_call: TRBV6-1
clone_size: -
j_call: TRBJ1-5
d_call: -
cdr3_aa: CASSGCEVMGNRPQHF
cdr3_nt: TGTGCCAGCAGTGGCTGTGAAGTTATGGGGAATCGACCCCAGCATTTT

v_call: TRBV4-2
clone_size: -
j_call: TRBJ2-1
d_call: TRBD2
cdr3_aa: CASSPGVLAGATDEQFF
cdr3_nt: TGTGCCAGCAGCCCGGGGGTGCTAGCGGGGGCAACGGATGAGCAGTTCTTC

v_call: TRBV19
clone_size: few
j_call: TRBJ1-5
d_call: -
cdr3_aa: CASSQTAYSNQPQHF
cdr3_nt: TGTGCCAGTAGTCAGACAGCTTATAGCAATCAGCCCCAGCATTTT

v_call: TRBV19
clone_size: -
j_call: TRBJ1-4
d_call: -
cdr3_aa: CASSMGLWAPTNEKLFF
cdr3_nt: TGTGCCAGTAGTATGGGGTTGTGGGCTCCTACTAATGAAAAACTGTTTTTT

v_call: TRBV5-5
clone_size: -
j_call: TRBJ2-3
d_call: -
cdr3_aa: CASSRGTRDTQYF
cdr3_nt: TGTGCCAGCAGCCGCGGCACCCGGGATACGCAGTATTTT

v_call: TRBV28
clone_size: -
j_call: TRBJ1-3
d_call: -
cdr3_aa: CASSTQGAGNTIYF
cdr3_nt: TGTGCCAGCAGTACCCAGGGTGCAGGAAACACCATATATTTT

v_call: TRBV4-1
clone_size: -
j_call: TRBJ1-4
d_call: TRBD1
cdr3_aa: CASSQSGRDRGPATNEKLFF
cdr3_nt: TGCGCCAGCAGCCAAAGCGGACGGGACAGGGGGCCTGCAACTAATGAAAAACTGTTTTTT

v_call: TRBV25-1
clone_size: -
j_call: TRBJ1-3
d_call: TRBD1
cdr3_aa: CASSEPTGDGNTIYF
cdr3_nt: TGTGCCAGCAGTGAACCTACAGGGGACGGAAACACCATATATTTT

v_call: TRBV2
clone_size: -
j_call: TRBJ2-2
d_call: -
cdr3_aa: CASGFMNTGELFF
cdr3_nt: TGTGCCAGCGGTTTCATGAACACCGGGGAGCTGTTTTTT

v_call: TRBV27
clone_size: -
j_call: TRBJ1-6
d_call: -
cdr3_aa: CASSPLGLGGRGSPLHF
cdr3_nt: TGTGCCAGCAGTCCCTTGGGGTTGGGGGGGAGAGGGTCACCCCTCCACTTT

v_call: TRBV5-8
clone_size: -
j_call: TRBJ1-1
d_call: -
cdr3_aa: CASSLQGANTEAFF
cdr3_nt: TGTGCCAGCAGCTTGCAGGGAGCGAACACTGAAGCTTTCTTT

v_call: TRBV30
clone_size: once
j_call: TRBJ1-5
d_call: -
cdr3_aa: CAWSYGYSNQPQHF
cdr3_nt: TGTGCCTGGAGTTATGGGTATAGCAATCAGCCCCAGCATTTT

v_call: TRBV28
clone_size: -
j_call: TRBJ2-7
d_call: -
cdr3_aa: CASSFLPGDFYEQYF
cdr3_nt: TGTGCCAGCAGTTTTCTTCCGGGGGATTTTTACGAGCAGTACTTC

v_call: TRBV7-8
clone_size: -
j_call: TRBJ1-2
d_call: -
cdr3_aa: CASSSWDSQPYGYTF
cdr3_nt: TGTGCCAGCAGCTCATGGGACTCCCAGCCCTATGGCTACACCTTC

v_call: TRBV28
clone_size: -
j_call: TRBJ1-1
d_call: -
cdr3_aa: CASSPLPDRPRTEAFF
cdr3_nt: TGTGCCAGCAGTCCTCTCCCCGACAGGCCGCGCACTGAAGCTTTCTTT

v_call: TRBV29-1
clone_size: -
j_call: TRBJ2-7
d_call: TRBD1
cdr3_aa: CSVDEGGNEQYF
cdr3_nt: TGCAGCGTTGATGAAGGGGGCAACGAGCAGTACTTC

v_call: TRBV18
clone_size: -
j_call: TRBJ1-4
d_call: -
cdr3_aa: CASSPNRGDNEKLFF
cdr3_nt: TGTGCCAGCTCACCAAACCGGGGCGATAATGAAAAACTGTTTTTT

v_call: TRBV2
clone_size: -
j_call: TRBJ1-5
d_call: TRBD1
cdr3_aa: CASSRDSPQPQHF
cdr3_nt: TGTGCCAGCAGCAGGGACAGTCCACAGCCCCAGCATTTT

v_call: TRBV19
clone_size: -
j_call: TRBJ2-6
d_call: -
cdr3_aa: CASSIFSSGANVLTF
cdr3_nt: TGTGCCAGTAGTATCTTTAGCTCTGGGGCCAACGTCCTGACTTTC

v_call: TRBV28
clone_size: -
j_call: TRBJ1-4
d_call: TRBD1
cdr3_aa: CASSPDIRTGGKLFF
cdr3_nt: TGTGCCAGCAGTCCAGATATAAGGACAGGGGGAAAACTGTTTTTT

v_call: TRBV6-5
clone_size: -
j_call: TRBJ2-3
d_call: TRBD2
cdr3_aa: CASSYLAAGTDTQYF
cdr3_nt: TGTGCCAGCAGTTACCTAGCGGCGGGCACAGATACGCAGTATTTT

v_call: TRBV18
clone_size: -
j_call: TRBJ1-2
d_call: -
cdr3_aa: CASSDQWRDYGYTF
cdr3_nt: TGTGCCAGCTCCGACCAATGGCGGGACTATGGCTACACCTTC

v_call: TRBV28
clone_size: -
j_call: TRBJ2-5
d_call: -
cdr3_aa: CASSPIRGEETQYF
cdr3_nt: TGTGCCAGCAGCCCAATCAGAGGGGAGGAGACCCAGTACTTC

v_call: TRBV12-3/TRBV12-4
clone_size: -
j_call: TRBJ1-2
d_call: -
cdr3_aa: CASRTTGHYGYTF
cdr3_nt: TGTGCCAGCAGGACAACAGGGCACTATGGCTACACCTTC

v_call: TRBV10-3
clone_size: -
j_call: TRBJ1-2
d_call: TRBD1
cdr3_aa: CAISDRGLDGYTF
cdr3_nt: TGTGCCATCAGCGACAGGGGTCTGGATGGCTACACCTTC

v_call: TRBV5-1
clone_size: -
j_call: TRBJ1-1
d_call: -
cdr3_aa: CASSLGHAGLGFF
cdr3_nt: TGCGCCAGCAGTTTGGGACACGCCGGGTTGGGTTTCTTT

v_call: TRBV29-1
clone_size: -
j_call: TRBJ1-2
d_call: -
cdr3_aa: CSVEEVIYGYTF
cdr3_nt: TGCAGCGTTGAAGAGGTGATCTATGGCTACACCTTC

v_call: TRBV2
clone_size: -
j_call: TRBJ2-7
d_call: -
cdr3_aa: CASIPGSFYEQYF
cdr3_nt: TGTGCCAGCATCCCCGGCTCCTTCTACGAGCAGTACTTC

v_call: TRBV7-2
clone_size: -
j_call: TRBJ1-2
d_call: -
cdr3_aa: CASSLVGFRYYGYTF
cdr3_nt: TGTGCCAGCAGCTTAGTAGGGTTTAGATACTATGGCTACACCTTC

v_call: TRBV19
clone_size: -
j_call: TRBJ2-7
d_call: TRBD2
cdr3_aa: CASSIASHLAGDYEQYF
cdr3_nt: TGTGCCAGTAGTATAGCCTCCCACCTAGCGGGTGACTACGAGCAGTACTTC

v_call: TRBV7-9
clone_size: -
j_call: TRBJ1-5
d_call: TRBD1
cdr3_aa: CASSPAGGGFWGNQPQHF
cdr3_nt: TGTGCCAGCAGCCCTGCAGGGGGCGGCTTTTGGGGCAATCAGCCCCAGCATTTT

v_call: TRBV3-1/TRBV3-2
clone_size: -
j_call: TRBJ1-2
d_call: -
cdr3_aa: CASSPRGTSGYTF
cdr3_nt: TGTGCCAGCAGCCCCCGGGGGACGAGTGGCTACACCTTC

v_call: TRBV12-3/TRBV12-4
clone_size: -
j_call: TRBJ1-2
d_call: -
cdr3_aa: CASSPARNYGYTF
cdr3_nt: TGTGCCAGCAGCCCAGCTCGTAACTATGGCTACACCTTC

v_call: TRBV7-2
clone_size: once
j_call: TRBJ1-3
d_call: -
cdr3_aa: CASSQRGVGGNTIYF
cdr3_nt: TGTGCCAGCAGCCAGAGGGGGGTCGGCGGAAACACCATATATTTT

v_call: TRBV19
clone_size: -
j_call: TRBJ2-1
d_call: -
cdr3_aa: CASSVGFSYNEQFF
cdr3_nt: TGTGCCAGTAGTGTTGGGTTCTCCTACAATGAGCAGTTCTTC